The source of this TCR beta chain is a study of cytomegalovirus exposure and HLA in healthy donors. Study-wide findings and caveats: In an earlier analysis, about 87% or about 30%: the productive usage of most TCR beta V segments. Among TCR beta chains of equal frequency, HLA-associated ones were more clonally expanded in a later analysis.

J was trimmed by 4 bases and V by 0 bases; bases with no gene match: 5. CDR1 and CDR2 (germline): MGHRA, YSYEKL. CDR3 length: 15 residues. Primers for the PCR totalled 60 Vbeta and 13 Jbeta. TCRdb keeps only in-frame clones here, not all; method: immunoSEQ multiplex PCR. Of roughly 120,000 clones listed, around 70% are singletons. Turning to this clone: Its antigen is still unknown. Different DNA sequences within this sample yield the same CDR3.

The sample taken for sequencing was PBMCs. This chain joins TRBV4-1 and TRBJ1-1, with TRBD1 matching 7 bases. The sequence came from a man aged 30 to 45 in good health and CMV-seropositive. The DNA of the CDR3 is TGCGCCAGCAGCCAAGATCCAGGGGGTAGCACTGAAGCTTTCTTT. Its translation: CASSQDPGGSTEAFF.